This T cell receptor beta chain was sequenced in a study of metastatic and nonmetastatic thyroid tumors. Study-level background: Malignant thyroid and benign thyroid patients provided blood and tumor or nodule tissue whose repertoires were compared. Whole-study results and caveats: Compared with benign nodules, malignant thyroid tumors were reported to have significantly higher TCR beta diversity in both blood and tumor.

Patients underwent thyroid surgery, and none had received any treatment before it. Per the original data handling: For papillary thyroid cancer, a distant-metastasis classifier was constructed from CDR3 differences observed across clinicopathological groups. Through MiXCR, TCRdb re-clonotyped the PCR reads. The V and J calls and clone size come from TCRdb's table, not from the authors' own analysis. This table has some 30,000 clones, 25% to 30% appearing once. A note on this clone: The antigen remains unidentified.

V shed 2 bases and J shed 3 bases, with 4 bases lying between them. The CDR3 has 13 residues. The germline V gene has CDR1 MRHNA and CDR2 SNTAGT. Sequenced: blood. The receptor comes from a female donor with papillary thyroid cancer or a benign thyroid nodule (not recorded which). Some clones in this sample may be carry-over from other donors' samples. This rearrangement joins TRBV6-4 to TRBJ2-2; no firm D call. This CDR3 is CASSDRDTGELFF. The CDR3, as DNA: TGTGCCAGCAGTGACAGGGACACCGGGGAGCTGTTTTTT.